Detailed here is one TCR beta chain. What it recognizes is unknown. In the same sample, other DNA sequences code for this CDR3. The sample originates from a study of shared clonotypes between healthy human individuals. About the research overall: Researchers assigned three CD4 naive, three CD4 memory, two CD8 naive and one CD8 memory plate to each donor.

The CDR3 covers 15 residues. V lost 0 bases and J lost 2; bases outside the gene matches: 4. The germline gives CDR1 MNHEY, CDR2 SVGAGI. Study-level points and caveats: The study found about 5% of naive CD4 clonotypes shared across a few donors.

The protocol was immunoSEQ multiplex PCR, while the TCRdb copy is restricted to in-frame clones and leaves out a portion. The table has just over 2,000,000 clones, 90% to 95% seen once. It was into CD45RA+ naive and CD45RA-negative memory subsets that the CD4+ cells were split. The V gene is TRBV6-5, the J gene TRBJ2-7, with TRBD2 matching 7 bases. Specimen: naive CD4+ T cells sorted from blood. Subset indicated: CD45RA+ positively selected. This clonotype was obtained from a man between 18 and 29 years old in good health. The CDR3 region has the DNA TGTGCCAGCAGTTACTCGGCTAGCGGTACCTACGAGCAGTACTTC. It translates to CASSYSASGTYEQYF.